This TCR beta chain was captured in a study of CD8 T cells in Susac syndrome. High-throughput TCR beta sequencing covered peripheral CD8+ and CD4+ T cells. The patients who served as multiple sclerosis controls were treatment-naive and had stable or active relapsing-remitting disease that fulfilled the revised McDonald criteria. TEMRA cells were FACS-enriched and CD8+ and CD4+ T cells negatively isolated. Germline lookup yields CDR1 MNHEY and CDR2 SMNVEV (reference sequence). The CDR3 has 11 residues. V gave up 8 bases and J gave up 10 bases, with 12 bases separating them. Random hexamers were used to reverse transcribe roughly 0.45 to 1 ug of RNA. Each CDR3 protein gets one entry after TCRdb re-called the immunoSEQ multiplex PCR reads with MiXCR. The profile shows roughly 120,000 distinct CDR3 sequences, more than 85% of them singletons.

This receptor was taken from a human donor with multiple sclerosis. Source material: CD8+ T cells from PBMCs. V gene TRBV27 combines with J gene TRBJ2-1; the D gene could be TRBD1 or TRBD2 (5 bases each). The CDR3 coding sequence is TGTGCCAGCGGCCCCGGGACGGAGCAGTTCTTC. It is translated as CASGPGTEQFF.